Here is one TCR beta chain with its context. Its matching antigen is unknown. This sample is drawn from a study of identical twins. General study points: Analyses based on zero insertions could be partly confounded by invariant MAIT and iNKT cells.

V shed 0 bases and J 4 bases; nucleotides not matched to a gene: 12. The CDR3 is 18 amino acids. TCRdb re-analysed the 5' RACE reads in MiXCR, keeping a single row per CDR3 protein. Among approximately 410,000 distinct CDR3 sequences, around 20% were seen once, and the ten largest hold 10% to 15%. Sequenced: naive T cells sorted from blood. The sequence was collected from a man between 45 and 60 years old in good health. The chain combines TRBV12-3 or TRBV12-4 with TRBJ2-5; 9 bases agree with TRBD2. CDR3 DNA sequence: TGTGCCAGCAGTTTAGCGAATCCCGGGACTAGCATTCGAGAGACCCAGTACTTC. Translation gives CASSLANPGTSIRETQYF.